A selection of T cell receptor beta chains follows, all from one sample in a study of cytomegalovirus exposure and HLA in healthy donors. This table comes from immunoSEQ multiplex PCR, and its TCRdb copy is limited to in-frame clones, with some not included. The table includes 200,000 or so clones, around 73% detected once. The sample taken for sequencing was PBMCs. These receptors originate from a male donor in good health and CMV-seronegative. Both conserved end residues are part of each CDR3. The order of the fields is V gene, J gene, D gene, CDR3 protein, CDR3 DNA. D genes are given only for firm matches.

>TRBV12-5|TRBJ2-3|NA
CASGAGTGGMDTQYF
TGTGCTAGTGGAGCCGGGACTGGGGGAATGGATACGCAGTATTTT
>TRBV27|TRBJ2-3|NA
CASRFPGYADTQYF
TGTGCCAGCAGATTCCCAGGGTACGCAGATACGCAGTATTTT
>TRBV5-1|TRBJ2-2|NA
CASSSPAGAANTGELFF
TGCGCCAGCAGCTCCCCAGCGGGTGCCGCGAACACCGGGGAGCTGTTTTTT
>TRBV9|TRBJ2-3|TRBD2
CASSAIAGRTDTQYF
TGTGCCAGCAGCGCCATAGCGGGACGCACAGATACGCAGTATTTT
>TRBV9|TRBJ1-6|NA
CASSEGNSPLHF
TGTGCCAGCAGCGAGGGGAATTCACCCCTCCACTTT
>TRBV5-4|TRBJ2-1|TRBD2
CASSLVDSGRPAYNEQFF
TGTGCCAGCAGCTTGGTAGATAGCGGGAGGCCGGCCTACAATGAGCAGTTCTTC
>TRBV7-2|TRBJ2-1|NA
CARAPEGSGQFF
TGTGCCAGAGCCCCGGAGGGAAGTGGGCAGTTCTTC
>TRBV6-5|TRBJ2-5|NA
CASSRGRETQYF
TGTGCCAGCAGTCGCGGCCGGGAGACCCAGTACTTC
>TRBV9|TRBJ2-3|NA
CASSVQTSQDTQYF
TGTGCCAGCAGCGTACAGACTAGTCAGGATACGCAGTATTTT
>TRBV19|TRBJ2-7|NA
CASSIGVPYEQYF
TGTGCCAGTAGTATCGGGGTTCCATACGAGCAGTACTTC
>TRBV18|TRBJ2-7|TRBD2
CASSGRLAGGSSYEQYF
TGTGCCAGCTCAGGACGATTAGCCGGGGGGAGCTCCTACGAGCAGTACTTC
>TRBV4-1|TRBJ2-2|NA
CASSPRGGLAWDTGELFF
TGCGCCAGCAGCCCTCGAGGCGGGCTAGCGTGGGACACCGGGGAGCTGTTTTTT
>TRBV4-2|TRBJ2-2|TRBD2
CASSRGLAGRGELFF
TGTGCCAGCAGCCGAGGACTAGCGGGAAGAGGGGAGCTGTTTTTT
>TRBV19|TRBJ1-1|NA
CASSTQGNTEAFF
TGTGCCAGTAGTACTCAGGGAAACACTGAAGCTTTCTTT
>TRBV6-5|TRBJ1-1|NA
CASSYGGKPEAFF
TGTGCCAGCAGTTACGGGGGCAAGCCCGAAGCTTTCTTT